One sample yielded the 17 T cell receptor beta chains listed below, sequenced in a study of sequential checkpoint blockade in melanoma. The treatment: randomized to nivolumab then ipilimumab (arm A) or the reverse (arm B). This table comes from immunoSEQ multiplex PCR, and its TCRdb copy is limited to in-frame clones, with some not included. The table has tens of thousands of clones, 75% to 90% seen once. The material was CD8+ T cells sorted from blood (inferred from file names), obtained from a patient given nivolumab and ipilimumab in sequence. The receptor set was obtained from a human donor with melanoma.

The chain links TRBV2 to TRBJ2-7; TRBD2 matches at 10 bases. The germline V gene encodes CDR1 SNHLY and CDR2 FYNNEI. CDR3 length: 14 residues. J lost 5 bases, V lost 4 bases, and 5 bases had no gene match. CDR3 nucleotides: TGTGCCAGCAGTGGGGCTAGCGGGAGCCACGAGCAGTACTTC. Protein product: CASSGASGSHEQYF.

This clone has more than one count but fewer than ten. V usage is TRBV7-9 and J usage is TRBJ2-7, with D possibly TRBD2 on 6 matching bases. This CDR3 has 11 residues. Germline assignment: CDR1 SEHNR and CDR2 FQNEAQ (reference sequence). CDR3 region: CASSLVGTWFV. The CDR3 coding sequence is TGTGCCAGCAGCTTAGTCGGGACTTGGTTTGTC.

This clone has a single count. V is TRBV6-5 and J is TRBJ2-3; TRBD2 matches at 11 bases. Germline trimming cut 7 bases from V and 9 bases from J; bases unmatched to any gene: 9. CDR1 and CDR2 (germline): MNHEY, SVGAGI. This CDR3 spans 14 amino acids. CDR3 DNA sequence: TGTGCCAGCAACACCGGGACTAGCGGTTTAACGCAGTATTTT. This sequence encodes CASNTGTSGLTQYF.

The J gene is TRBJ1-5, the V gene TRBV19, with 7 bases that match TRBD1. V dropped 9 bases and J dropped 1; count of bases not matched to a gene: 9. The CDR3 length is 15 residues. CDR1 and CDR2 (germline): LNHDA, SQIVND (reference sequence). For the CDR3, the DNA is TGTGCCAGCTCCCCGACAGGGTACAGCAATCAGCCCCAGCATTTT. This translates into CASSPTGYSNQPQHF.

The chain combines TRBV6-1 with TRBJ2-7, with D maybe TRBD1 (6 bases). V was cut by 3 bases and J by 5 bases, with 17 bases left in between. The CDR3 spans 15 residues. Germline values: CDR1 MNHNS, CDR2 SASEGT. CDR3 sequence: CASSDLTGWGDEQYF. The CDR3 region has the DNA TGTGCCAGCAGTGATTTGACAGGCTGGGGAGACGAGCAGTACTTC.

V gene TRBV7-2 combines with J gene TRBJ2-3, with 7 bases fitting TRBD2. V lost 5 bases, J lost 4 bases, and 12 bases stayed unmatched. CDR3 length: 16 residues. CDR1 and CDR2 from the germline V gene are SGHTA and FQGNSA. The CDR3: CASSRWTGGMADTQYF. The CDR3 DNA reads as TGTGCCAGCAGCCGGTGGACGGGGGGAATGGCAGATACGCAGTATTTT. The whole variable domain, remainder taken from reference TRBV7-2 and TRBJ2-3, is GAGVSQSPSNKVTEKGKDVELRCDPISGHTALYWYRQSLGQGLEFLIYFQGNSAPDKSGLPSDRFSAERTGGSVSTLTIQRTQQEDSAVYLCASSRWTGGMADTQYFGPGTRLTVL.

V is TRBV27 and J is TRBJ1-1; no clear D gene. Germline assignment: CDR1 MNHEY and CDR2 SMNVEV (reference sequence). Trimming cost V 0 bases and J 6 bases, with 14 bases left between them. CDR3 length: 15 amino acids. The CDR3 is CASSLSPAGLAEAFF. DNA for the CDR3: TGTGCCAGCAGTTTATCTCCAGCAGGCTTGGCTGAAGCTTTCTTT.

The chain is built from TRBV7-6 and TRBJ1-1, with TRBD1 as a possible D gene (6 bases). This CDR3 comprises 14 residues. The V end was cut by 1 base, the J end by 5 bases, with 11 bases between. Germline-derived CDR1 and CDR2 are SGHVS and FNYEAQ. The CDR3 is CASSLDGGVTEAFF. The CDR3 nucleotides are TGTGCCAGCAGCTTAGATGGGGGCGTTACTGAAGCTTTCTTT.

The V gene is TRBV19, the J gene TRBJ2-7, with 8 bases matching TRBD2. The germline V gene has CDR1 LNHDA and CDR2 SQIVND (reference sequence). The CDR3 has 15 amino acids. V trimming: 3 bases; J trimming: 4 bases; junction bases outside the gene matches: 8. The DNA of the CDR3 is TGTGCCAGTAGTATCCTTAGCGGGACCGGATACGAGCAGTACTTC. It codes for CASSILSGTGYEQYF.

V is TRBV9 and J is TRBJ2-2; 9 bases match TRBD1. The CDR3 contains 15 residues. Germline V gives CDR1 SGDLS, CDR2 YYNGEE. V was pared by 3 bases and J by 7 bases, with 7 bases of the junction left unmatched. The CDR3 loop reads CASSGRDRVGGELFF. For the CDR3, the DNA is TGTGCCAGCAGCGGCCGGGACAGGGTGGGCGGGGAGCTGTTTTTT.

V usage is TRBV7-9 and J usage is TRBJ2-1; D unresolved. Germline V gene sequence: CDR1 SEHNR, CDR2 FQNEAQ (reference sequence). There are 15 residues in the CDR3. V lost 4 bases to trimming and J lost 6 bases, with 16 bases between them. The CDR3 coding sequence is TGTGCCAGCAGCTCAGGCGACATCCCCCTCAATGAGCAGTTCTTC. This encodes CASSSGDIPLNEQFF.

V is TRBV9 and J is TRBJ2-5; maybe TRBD1 (6 bases). Deletions cut 0 bases from V and 0 bases from J, with 9 bases between. The CDR3 consists of 15 residues. The germline CDR1 and CDR2 sequences are SGDLS and YYNGEE. The CDR3 loop reads CASSVGTGYQETQYF. CDR3 coding DNA: TGTGCCAGCAGCGTAGGTACAGGGTACCAAGAGACCCAGTACTTC.

This sequence joins TRBV7-6 and TRBJ1-6, with TRBD1 as a possible D gene (6 bases). The CDR3 length is 17 residues. Germline-derived CDR1 and CDR2 are SGHVS and FNYEAQ. Trimming removed 5 bases at V and 2 bases at J, with 16 bases between. CDR3 coding DNA: TGTGCCAGCAGCGCAGGAACCGGGACAACCTATAATTCACCCCTCCACTTT. Residues: CASSAGTGTTYNSPLHF.

This sequence joins TRBV4-1 and TRBJ2-3, with 14 bases that match TRBD2. CDR1 is MGHRA and CDR2 is YSYEKL in the germline V gene. J gave up 4 bases and V 4 bases, and 10 bases lay outside the gene matches. The CDR3 contains 18 residues. CDR3 amino acids: CASSPPGLAGVGADTQYF. In DNA, the CDR3 is TGCGCCAGCAGCCCCCCGGGACTAGCGGGAGTTGGTGCAGATACGCAGTATTTT.

This clone appeared a single time. The gene calls are TRBV4-1 and TRBJ1-1; D might be TRBD1 (6 bases). V was trimmed by 5 bases and J by 3 bases, leaving 13 bases between them. Germline lookup yields CDR1 MGHRA and CDR2 YSYEKL. The CDR3 runs 14 residues. CDR3: CASSFGQRDTEAFF. The CDR3 region has the DNA TGCGCCAGCAGCTTCGGACAGAGAGACACTGAAGCTTTCTTT.

This clone has more than one count but fewer than ten. Other DNA variants within this sample encode the same CDR3. The chain is built from TRBV27 and TRBJ2-1; D unresolved. This CDR3 has 14 amino acids. CDR1 and CDR2 (germline): MNHEY, SMNVEV (reference sequence). Trimming took off 4 bases at V and 0 bases at J, with 7 bases between the two ends. The CDR3 here is CASSSGSSYNEQFF. The CDR3 DNA reads TGTGCCAGCAGTTCGGGTAGCTCCTACAATGAGCAGTTCTTC.

This chain links TRBV4-1 with TRBJ2-1, with unresolved D. The ends were cut back, 1 base at V and 1 base at J, with 14 bases in the middle. This CDR3 region has 17 residues. Germline V gives CDR1 MGHRA, CDR2 YSYEKL. The CDR3 nucleotides are TGCGCCAGCAGCCAAGTCCATGGTGCTACTTCCTACAATGAGCAGTTCTTC. It encodes CASSQVHGATSYNEQFF.